What follows are 27 T cell receptor beta chains derived from one specimen sequenced in a study of T cell responses to AZD1222 COVID-19 vaccine. Generated by immunoSEQ multiplex PCR, the TCRdb table keeps only in-frame clones and is missing some. The repertoire holds 95,000 to 150,000 clones, with about 87% as singletons. The material sequenced was peripheral blood, taken on day 0 of AZD1222 vaccination. These receptors originate from an adult in good health.

CDR3 in DNA: TGTGCCAGCAGTGACTTCGGTGATACGCAGTATTTT. As protein: CASSDFGDTQYF. The rearrangement links TRBV27 to TRBJ2-3; D is uncertain. This CDR3 spans 12 amino acids. V dropped 5 bases and J dropped 6 bases, with 9 bases sitting between them. CDR1 and CDR2 (germline): MNHEY, SMNVEV (reference sequence).

The CDR3 coding sequence is TGTGCCAGCAGCTTAGGAGGTCCCAGGGGAGTGTACGAGCAGTACTTC. Protein: CASSLGGPRGVYEQYF. This chain links TRBV7-2 with TRBJ2-7; TRBD1 might be the D (6 bases). The V end lost 1 base, the J end lost 4 bases, and 17 bases lay between the germline ends. Germline CDR1 reads SGHTA; CDR2 reads FQGNSA. The CDR3 runs 16 residues.

The chain is built from TRBV19 and TRBJ1-5, with D possibly matching TRBD1 (5 bases). The CDR3 length is 13 residues. Trimming shortened V by 0 bases and J by 9 bases, and 9 bases separated the two germline ends. Germline values: CDR1 LNHDA, CDR2 SQIVND (reference sequence). The CDR3 sequence is CASSIERGRPQHF. CDR3 nucleotide sequence: TGTGCCAGTAGTATAGAAAGGGGTAGGCCCCAGCATTTT.

This clone was observed once. This rearrangement joins TRBV5-1 to TRBJ1-5; no clear D. From germline, CDR1 is SGHRS and CDR2 YFSETQ. There are 15 residues in the CDR3. V lost 0 bases and J 1 base, leaving 8 bases between the germline ends. The CDR3 DNA follows: TGCGCCAGCAGCTTGGGAGGATTGAGCAATCAGCCCCAGCATTTT. Translated: CASSLGGLSNQPQHF.

The chain uses TRBV19 and TRBJ2-3; 7 nucleotides agree with TRBD1. From germline, CDR1 is LNHDA and CDR2 SQIVND (reference sequence). The CDR3 is made up of 15 amino acids. J lost 5 bases, V lost 5 bases, and 10 bases had no gene match. Here the CDR3 reads CASSDTGQRLDTQYF. The CDR3 DNA reads TGTGCCAGTAGTGACACGGGACAGAGACTAGATACGCAGTATTTT.

In this sample, this clone turned up once. This chain joins TRBV27 and TRBJ1-2; D is possibly TRBD1 (5 bases). CDR1 is MNHEY, CDR2 SMNVEV, per germline (reference sequence). The CDR3 spans 14 residues. V was pared by 6 bases and J by 4 bases, with 15 bases between. CDR3 sequence (DNA): TGTGCCAGCAGCCGCCAGGGACGGGGCTATGGCTACACCTTC. It specifies CASSRQGRGYGYTF.

This clone appeared a few times. V usage is TRBV28 and J usage is TRBJ1-2; 8 bases match TRBD1. The V gene's germline CDR1 is MDHEN and CDR2 SYDVKM. V lost 7 bases and J lost 7; bases outside the gene matches: 23. The CDR3 consists of 18 residues. Here the CDR3 reads CASTPLEAGGLNRGGYTF. For the CDR3, the DNA is TGTGCCAGCACCCCACTTGAGGCAGGGGGCTTGAATCGTGGTGGCTACACCTTC.

The sample holds a few counts of this clone. The CDR3: CASSSGSGGSGELFF. Here the CDR3 DNA reads TGTGCCAGCAGCTCCGGATCTGGCGGTTCCGGGGAGCTGTTTTTT. The gene calls are TRBV11-2 and TRBJ2-2; no clear D gene. V lost 4 bases, J lost 6 bases, and 15 bases lay in between. Germline V gene lookup returns CDR1 SGHAT and CDR2 FQNNGV. CDR3 length: 15 amino acids.

This chain's CDR3 is CASSVRWANTGELFF. The CDR3 region has the DNA TGTGCCAGTAGTGTGAGGTGGGCGAACACCGGGGAGCTGTTTTTT. The J gene is TRBJ2-2, the V gene TRBV19; D gene uncertain. Germline V CDR1 and CDR2: LNHDA, SQIVND (reference sequence). With 5 bases removed from V and 0 bases from J, the gap between germline ends came to 10 bases. This CDR3 has 15 amino acids.

Only one count was recorded for this clone. The V and J genes are TRBV5-1 and TRBJ1-3; no definite D call. Germline loops: CDR1 SGHRS, CDR2 YFSETQ. V was trimmed by 3 bases and J by 3 bases, leaving 13 bases between them. The CDR3 runs to 15 residues. The CDR3 region has the DNA TGCGCCAGCAGCTCGAGGGCGGGTAGTGGAAACACCATATATTTT. Translated: CASSSRAGSGNTIYF.

This clone was detected once. The chain combines TRBV18 with TRBJ1-3; D remains ambiguous. Trimming shortened V by 0 bases and J by 0 bases, and 12 bases separated the two germline ends. This CDR3 contains 17 residues. Germline CDR1 is KGHSH and CDR2 is LQKENI. The CDR3 region has the DNA TGTGCCAGCTCACCACCGCAGCACGGCAACTCTGGAAACACCATATATTTT. Translation gives CASSPPQHGNSGNTIYF.

The gene calls are TRBV21-1 and TRBJ1-6; TRBD1, the table's D call, was not compared with the DNA. TRBV21-1 is a recognized pseudogene. The CDR3 covers 20 residues. The CDR3 sequence is CASIPRTRLNRGQDNSPLHF. Written as DNA, the CDR3 is TGTGCCAGCATCCCCAGGACAAGGTTGAACAGGGGGCAAGATAATTCACCCCTCCACTTT.

The genes are TRBV4-3 and TRBJ1-4; D call uncertain. This CDR3 region has 12 residues. The germline V and J ends were trimmed by 0 bases and 10 bases, with 6 bases remaining between them. Germline assignment: CDR1 LGHNA and CDR2 YSLEER. In DNA form, the CDR3 reads TGCGCCAGCAGCCAAGAAATCGGAAAACTGTTTTTT. Translation gives CASSQEIGKLFF.

V and J are TRBV18 and TRBJ2-1; 8 nucleotides match TRBD1. V gave up 1 base and J gave up 4 bases; unmatched junction bases: 3. The CDR3 sequence is 15 residues long. The germline CDR1 and CDR2 sequences are KGHSH and LQKENI. The CDR3 region is CASSPQGQVYNEQFF. The CDR3 bases are TGTGCCAGCTCACCACAGGGACAGGTGTACAATGAGCAGTTCTTC.

This clone was detected only once. The genes are TRBV12-5 and TRBJ2-1; 13 bases agree with TRBD2. Germline-derived CDR1 and CDR2 are LGHNT and FRNRAP. J gave up 10 bases and V 6 bases, and 9 bases lay outside the gene matches. The CDR3 is 15 amino acids. The chain's CDR3 is CASGLGLAGLWEQFF. CDR3 sequence (DNA): TGTGCTAGTGGCCTGGGACTAGCGGGGCTGTGGGAGCAGTTCTTC.

The chain has TRBV6-5 and TRBJ1-1, with D possibly being TRBD1 (5 bases). The CDR3 runs to 15 residues. Per the germline V gene, CDR1 is MNHEY and CDR2 is SVGAGI. V was clipped by 8 bases and J by 5 bases, with 21 bases between them. CDR3 in DNA: TGTGCCAGCCATCTTTTCACTAGGGGTGGTACTGAAGCTTTCTTT. It codes for CASHLFTRGGTEAFF.

The rearrangement joins TRBV9 to TRBJ1-1, with 9 bases fitting TRBD1. Trimming took 3 bases from V and 5 from J; bases not matched to a gene: 11. The germline V gene encodes CDR1 SGDLS and CDR2 YYNGEE. The CDR3 runs to 16 residues. The CDR3 loop is CASSAYPGTGWTEAFF. The CDR3 DNA reads TGTGCCAGCAGCGCCTACCCCGGGACAGGGTGGACTGAAGCTTTCTTT.

The rearrangement uses TRBV5-5 and TRBJ2-2, with a possible D match to TRBD1 (5 bases). Germline V gene lookup returns CDR1 SGHKS and CDR2 YYEKEE (reference sequence). The CDR3 has 16 amino acids. The V end was cut by 1 base, the J end by 4 bases, with 14 bases between. The CDR3 nucleotides are TGTGCCAGCAGCTTGTCGACAGTACCGCTCACCGGGGAGCTGTTTTTT. This sequence encodes CASSLSTVPLTGELFF. The whole variable domain, filled in from reference TRBV5-5 and TRBJ2-2, reads DAGVTQSPTHLIKTRGQQVTLRCSPISGHKSVSWYQQVLGQGPQFIFQYYEKEERGRGNFPDRFSARQFPNYSSELNVNALLLGDSALYLCASSLSTVPLTGELFFGEGSRLTVL.

This chain joins TRBV6-5 and TRBJ2-1, with D possibly being TRBD1 or TRBD2 (5 bases each). CDR3 length: 11 amino acids. From germline, CDR1 is MNHEY and CDR2 SVGAGI. Trimming took off 11 bases at V and 9 bases at J, with 14 bases between the two ends. CDR3 nucleotides: TGTGCCTCTCTATGGGGACCTGAGCAGTTCTTC. As protein: CASLWGPEQFF.

The chain is built from TRBV6-5 and TRBJ1-2; 8 positions match TRBD1. Looked up from germline, CDR1 is MNHEY and CDR2 is SVGAGI. There are 14 residues in the CDR3. With 2 bases clipped from V and 5 bases from J, the junction kept 4 bases outside the gene matches. Here the CDR3 reads CASSYSRGRYGYTF. The CDR3 DNA reads TGTGCCAGCAGTTACAGCAGGGGGCGATATGGCTACACCTTC.

CDR3 in DNA: TGTGCCAGCAGTGATCAGGGGGACACTGAAGCTTTCTTT. Its translation: CASSDQGDTEAFF. This chain connects TRBV6-4 to TRBJ1-1; the match to TRBD1 covers 7 bases. In germline, CDR1 is MRHNA, CDR2 SNTAGT. Germline trimming cut 3 bases from V and 3 bases from J; bases unmatched to any gene: 1. This CDR3 spans 13 amino acids.

The V call is TRBV6-6, the J call TRBJ1-3; weak D call: TRBD1 (5 bases). The CDR3 runs to 15 residues. The ends were cut back, 8 bases at V and 4 bases at J, with 18 bases in the middle. The germline gives CDR1 MNHNY, CDR2 SVGAGI (reference sequence). This chain's CDR3 is CASRTGTLDGNTIYF. Written as DNA, the CDR3 is TGTGCCAGCCGAACGGGGACTCTAGACGGAAACACCATATATTTT.

The gene calls are TRBV7-7 and TRBJ2-1; 9 bases map to TRBD1. This CDR3 is 15 amino acids long. With V trimmed by 2 bases and J by 5 bases, 4 bases remained unmatched. The V gene's germline CDR1 is SSHAT and CDR2 FNYEAQ (reference sequence). The DNA for the CDR3 is TGTGCCAGCAGCTTAACGACAGGGGGGCACAATGAGCAGTTCTTC. This gives the protein CASSLTTGGHNEQFF.

The chain joins TRBV19 to TRBJ1-1, with a possible D match to TRBD1 (6 bases). CDR1 is LNHDA and CDR2 is SQIVND in the germline V gene (reference sequence). V was cut by 4 bases and J by 4 bases, with 10 bases left in between. This CDR3 is built from 13 residues. The CDR3 DNA is TGTGCCAGTAGTACACAGGGCGGCACTGAAGCTTTCTTT. Translating it yields CASSTQGGTEAFF.

The V and J genes are TRBV7-3 and TRBJ1-1; no firm D call. CDR3 length: 14 residues. The ends were cut back, 4 bases at V and 1 base at J, with 10 bases in the middle. Per the germline V gene, CDR1 is SGHTA and CDR2 is FQGTGA. CDR3 DNA: TGTGCCAGCAGCTCCCGGGCGGGGAACACTGAAGCTTTCTTT. Translating gives CASSSRAGNTEAFF.

The rearrangement links TRBV5-1 to TRBJ2-1, with D uncertain. Germline V CDR1 and CDR2: SGHRS, YFSETQ. This CDR3 has 15 amino acids. The V and J ends lost 0 bases and 0 bases respectively, with 7 bases between them. The CDR3, as DNA: TGCGCCAGCAGCTTGGGACGGCCCTCCTACAATGAGCAGTTCTTC. The encoded protein is CASSLGRPSYNEQFF.

In its sample, this clone was seen once. The sample has other DNA sequences that encode this CDR3 too. The CDR3 bases are TGTGCCTGGAGTGTCCAGGGTAACACTGAAGCTTTCTTT. Protein product: CAWSVQGNTEAFF. The chain couples TRBV30 to TRBJ1-1; perhaps TRBD1 as D (5 bases). CDR3 length equals 13 residues. The germline gives CDR1 GTSNPN, CDR2 SVGIG (reference sequence). Trimming left V 0 bases short and J 2 bases short, with 7 bases between.